Included here is one T cell receptor beta chain sequence, with context. The CDR3 contains 12 residues. Germline lookup yields CDR1 SGHTA and CDR2 FQGNSA. Trimming stripped 4 bases from V and 6 bases from J, with 10 bases between. These data belong to a study of blood T cell repertoires in COVID-19. Source study methods: Reference gene primer amplification gave nucleated cell count estimates. The data were produced by immunoSEQ multiplex PCR, yet TCRdb's version contains in-frame clones alone and is incomplete. The DNA was the basis for D and trimming; V, J and clone size are from that table. The sample contains 180,000 or so clones, more than 80% of which appear only once.

The TCR sequence derives from a woman aged 55-70 years with acute or convalescent COVID-19. The chain couples TRBV7-2 to TRBJ2-7; tentatively, D is TRBD2 (7 bases). Sequencing input: peripheral blood. Here the CDR3 DNA reads TGTGCCAGCAGCTGGGGGGGCTCCGAGCAGTACTTC. Translating gives CASSWGGSEQYF. Variable domain in full (rest from reference TRBV7-2 and TRBJ2-7): GAGVSQSPSNKVTEKGKDVELRCDPISGHTALYWYRQSLGQGLEFLIYFQGNSAPDKSGLPSDRFSAERTGGSVSTLTIQRTQQEDSAVYLCASSWGGSEQYFGPGTRLTVT.